These 2 T cell receptor beta chains came from one sample sequenced in a study of cytomegalovirus exposure and HLA in healthy donors. Sequenced by immunoSEQ multiplex PCR; TCRdb stores in-frame clones only, minus some. The profile covers about 150,000 clones, with 80% to 95% appearing a single time and about 0.64% taken by the ten largest. The sample taken for sequencing was PBMCs. The source of these receptors is a man younger than 30 in good health and CMV-seronegative.

The CDR3 protein is CAWSVRGDTQYF. The CDR3 coding sequence is TGTGCCTGGAGTGTTAGAGGGGATACGCAGTATTTT. The V call is TRBV30, the J call TRBJ2-3, with D tentatively TRBD2 (5 bases). CDR3 length equals 12 residues. The germline gives CDR1 GTSNPN, CDR2 SVGIG (reference sequence). With 0 bases removed from V and 6 bases from J, the gap between germline ends came to 7 bases.

The chain combines TRBV10-1 with TRBJ2-6, with D perhaps TRBD2 (5 bases). The V gene's germline CDR1 is WNHNN and CDR2 SYGVQD (reference sequence). The CDR3 sequence is 19 residues long. With 0 bases removed from V and 4 bases from J, the gap between germline ends came to 19 bases. The DNA for the CDR3 is TGCGCCAGCAGTGAGTCGAGAAGCGGCCTTGGCAGGGGGGCCAACGTCCTGACTTTC. Translated: CASSESRSGLGRGANVLTF.